These 2 T cell receptor beta chains were sequenced from one sample in a study of Graves' ophthalmopathy and Graves' hyperthyroidism. Amplification from RNA transcripts yielded the TCR beta CDR3 regions. The first-round RT-PCR employed HTBI primers together with the Qiagen OneStep RT-PCR kit. A multiplex PCR was then performed as the second round. Each CDR3 protein is one row after TCRdb ran MiXCR on the multiplex PCR reads. The table has under 60,000 distinct CDR3 sequences, approximately 45% seen once; the top ten hold roughly 4.3%. Sequenced material: peripheral blood. The receptors shown here come from an adult woman with Graves' ophthalmopathy.

To note about this clonotype: Because the CDR3 is missing its conserved closing phenylalanine or tryptophan, this is likely a read error. The chain links TRBV7-9 to TRBJ2-7, with D possibly TRBD2 on 6 matching bases. Germline V CDR1 and CDR2: SEHNR, FQNEAQ (reference sequence). The CDR3 runs 15 residues. Trimming pared 6 bases from V and 0 bases from J, leaving 15 bases between. CDR3 DNA sequence: TGTGCCAGCAGAACGCGGGACGGCGGCTCCTACGAGCAGTACCTC. Its protein product is CASRTRDGGSYEQYL.

Many counts were recorded for this clonotype. The V and J genes are TRBV6-2 or TRBV6-3 and TRBJ1-4; D is undetermined. The germline V and J ends were trimmed by 2 bases and 10 bases, with 11 bases remaining between them. The CDR3 totals 13 residues. Germline values: CDR1 MNHEY, CDR2 SVGEGT. CDR3 nucleotide sequence: TGTGCCAGCAGTTACGTCGAGGATGGAAAACTGTTTTTT. This codes for CASSYVEDGKLFF.